Included here is one T cell receptor beta chain sequence, with context. What it recognizes is unknown. The sample belongs to a study of Ad26.COV2.S vaccination and SARS-CoV-2 variants. Study summary: The donor belonged to the COV1001 Ad26.COV2.S trial arm.

The CDR3 runs 15 residues. The V gene's germline CDR1 is SGHRS and CDR2 YFSETQ. Trimming took 0 bases from V and 0 from J, leaving 9 bases between them. Sequencing used immunoSEQ multiplex PCR; TCRdb keeps in-frame clones, though not all of them. The repertoire has 240,000 or so clones, approximately 87% of them found once; the top ten carry around 10%. Regarding the study as a whole: Substantial breadth in spike-specific CD8+ and CD4+ T cell responses was reportedly seen after vaccination.

As for treatment: 19 received Ad26.COV2.S at low or high dose, single or two shots; five or six received placebo; per-sample allocation not given. Following the first vaccine or placebo injection, samples were taken on day 63. An adult donor aged 18-55 years was enrolled in Boston. The administered vaccine (an Ad26 vector) expressed Wuhan-strain SARS-CoV-2 spike. The V call is TRBV5-1, the J call TRBJ1-2; D perhaps matches TRBD1 (6 bases). This clonotype originated in a person between 18 and 59 years old who received the Ad26.COV2.S COVID-19 vaccine or a placebo. The specimen was peripheral blood, collected in a trial of Ad26.COV2.S vaccine versus placebo. In DNA form, the CDR3 reads TGCGCCAGCAGCTTGGGAGGGGGTCCTAACTATGGCTACACCTTC. This sequence encodes CASSLGGGPNYGYTF.